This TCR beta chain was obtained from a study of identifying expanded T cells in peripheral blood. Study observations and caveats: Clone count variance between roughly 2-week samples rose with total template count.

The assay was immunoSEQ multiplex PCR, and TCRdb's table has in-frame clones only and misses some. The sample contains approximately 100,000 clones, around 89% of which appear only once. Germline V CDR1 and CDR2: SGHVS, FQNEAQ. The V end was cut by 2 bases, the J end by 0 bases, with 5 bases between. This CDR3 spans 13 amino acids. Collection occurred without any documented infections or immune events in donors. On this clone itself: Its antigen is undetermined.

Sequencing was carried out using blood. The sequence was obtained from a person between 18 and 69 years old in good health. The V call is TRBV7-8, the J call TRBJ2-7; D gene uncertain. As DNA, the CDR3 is TGTGCCAGCAGCTTACCGGGCTCCTACGAGCAGTACTTC. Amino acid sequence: CASSLPGSYEQYF.